This T cell receptor (beta chain) was obtained from a study of blood T cell repertoires in COVID-19. As for the study in general: COVID-19 samples, acute and convalescent, were from the United States, Italy and Spain. PBMCs, B-cell-depleted T cells, or T cells provided the cDNA or gDNA that made up the material.

CDR1 and CDR2 (germline): ENHRY, SYGVKD. CDR3 length: 13 amino acids. J lost 11 bases, V lost 6 bases, and 10 bases had no gene match. Original processing methods: Amplifying reference gene primers gave estimates of nucleated cell counts. The repertoire was sequenced with immunoSEQ multiplex PCR; TCRdb's copy has only in-frame clones and lacks some. Clone size and V and J calls were adopted from that table, with D and trimming inferred from the DNA. This table has around 230,000 clones, roughly 90% appearing once. The chain recombines TRBV10-3 with TRBJ1-1, with 9 positions matching TRBD1. Sequenced: peripheral blood. The TCR sequence derives from a man aged 60 to 75 who had recovered from COVID-19. The CDR3 DNA reads as TGTGCCATCAGCCAGACAGGGGGGATAGATGCTTTCTTT. Protein product: CAISQTGGIDAFF.